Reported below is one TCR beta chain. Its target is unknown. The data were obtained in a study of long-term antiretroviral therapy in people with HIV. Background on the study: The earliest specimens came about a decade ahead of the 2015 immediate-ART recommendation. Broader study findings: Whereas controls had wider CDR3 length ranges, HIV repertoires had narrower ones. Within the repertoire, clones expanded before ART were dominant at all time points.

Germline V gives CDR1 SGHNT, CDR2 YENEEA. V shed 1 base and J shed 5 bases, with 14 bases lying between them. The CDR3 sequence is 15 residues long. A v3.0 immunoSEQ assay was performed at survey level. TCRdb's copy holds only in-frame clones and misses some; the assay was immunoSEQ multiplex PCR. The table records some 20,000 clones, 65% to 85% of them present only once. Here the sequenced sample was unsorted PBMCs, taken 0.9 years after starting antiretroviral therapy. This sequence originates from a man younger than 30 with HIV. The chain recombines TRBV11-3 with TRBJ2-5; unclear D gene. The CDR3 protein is CASSLGGTFSETQYF. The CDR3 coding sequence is TGTGCCAGCAGCTTAGGGGGAACCTTTTCGGAGACCCAGTACTTC.